The entry below describes one T cell receptor (beta chain). Its cognate antigen is unknown. The CDR3 loop spans 12 amino acids. The V gene's germline CDR1 is SNHLY and CDR2 FYNNEI. The sample is drawn from a study of T-cell memory formation after mild COVID-19. Study background: TCR clustering was largely donor specific.

TCRdb reprocessed the 5' RACE reads via MiXCR and lists one record per CDR3 protein. The sample has almost 550,000 distinct CDR3 sequences; around 20% are singletons. General study results and limits: Clones that contracted from day 15 to 85 had balanced CD4/CD8; later expanders were CD4+ biased. Pre-infection memory harbored some responding clones, suggesting cross-reactive memory joined.

The receptor's source is an adult woman who had mild COVID-19 (a few samples of this study predate the infection). Cell type and time point are not known. The specimen was PBMCs or a T cell subset sorted from them (not recorded which). The rearrangement uses TRBV2 and TRBJ2-7; either TRBD1 or TRBD2 may supply D (5 bases each). CDR3 amino acids: CAGVRGDYEQYF. CDR3 bases: TGTGCGGGTGTTCGAGGGGATTACGAGCAGTACTTC. Complete variable domain (other parts from reference TRBV2 and TRBJ2-7): EPEVTQTPSHQVTQMGQEVILRCVPISNHLYFYWYRQILGQKVEFLVSFYNNEISEKSEIFDDQFSVERPDGSNFTLKIRSTKLEDSAMYFCAGVRGDYEQYFGPGTRLTVT.